One sample yielded the 2 T cell receptor beta chains listed below, sequenced in a study of blood T cell repertoires in COVID-19. TCRdb keeps only in-frame clones here, not all; method: immunoSEQ multiplex PCR. The table lists about 390,000 clones, 80% to 90% of them singletons. Sequenced sample: PBMCs or T cells enriched from blood (not recorded which). These TCRs come from a woman between 45 and 65 years old who had recovered from COVID-19.

The rearrangement joins TRBV3-1 (or the pseudogene TRBV3-2) to TRBJ2-2; 8 bases are shared with TRBD2. The CDR3 length is 15 residues. With 1 base clipped from V and 6 bases from J, the junction kept 4 bases outside the gene matches. The V gene's germline CDR1 is LGHDT and CDR2 YNNKEL (reference sequence). The CDR3 here is CASSQVASGSGELFF. The CDR3 nucleotides read TGTGCCAGCAGCCAAGTGGCTAGCGGGTCCGGGGAGCTGTTTTTT.

The V gene is TRBV4-3, the J gene TRBJ2-1, with 13 bases matching TRBD2. This CDR3 is 15 amino acids long. V shed 4 bases, J shed 7 bases, and the junction held 4 bases outside the gene matches. From germline, CDR1 is LGHNA and CDR2 YSLEER. The CDR3 DNA reads TGCGCCAGCAGCCCCACTAGCGGGGGGGTTAATGAGCAGTTCTTC. It codes for CASSPTSGGVNEQFF.